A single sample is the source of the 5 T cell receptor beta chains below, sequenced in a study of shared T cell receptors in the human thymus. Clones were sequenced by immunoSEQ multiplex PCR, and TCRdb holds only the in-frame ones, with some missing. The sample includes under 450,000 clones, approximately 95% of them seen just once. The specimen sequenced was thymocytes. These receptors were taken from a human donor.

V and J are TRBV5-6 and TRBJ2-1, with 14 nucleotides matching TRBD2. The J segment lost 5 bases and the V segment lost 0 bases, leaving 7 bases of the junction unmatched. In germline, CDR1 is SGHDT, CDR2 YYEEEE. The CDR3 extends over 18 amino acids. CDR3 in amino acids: CASSLGGGLAGDNNEQFF. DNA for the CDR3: TGTGCCAGCAGCTTGGGTGGGGGACTAGCGGGAGATAACAATGAGCAGTTCTTC.

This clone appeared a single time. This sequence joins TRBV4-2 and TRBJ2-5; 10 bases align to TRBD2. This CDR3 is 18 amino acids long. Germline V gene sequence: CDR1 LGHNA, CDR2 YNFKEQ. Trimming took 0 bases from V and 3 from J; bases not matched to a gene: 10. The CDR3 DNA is TGTGCCAGCAGCCAAGAGAGGTCTAGCGGGAGTTGCGAAGAGACCCAGTACTTC. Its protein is CASSQERSSGSCEETQYF.

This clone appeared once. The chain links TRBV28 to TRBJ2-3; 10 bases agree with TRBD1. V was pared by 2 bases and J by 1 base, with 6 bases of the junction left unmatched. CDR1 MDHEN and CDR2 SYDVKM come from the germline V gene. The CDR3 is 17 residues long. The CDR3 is CASSLSSGTGGTDTQYF. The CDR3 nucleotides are TGTGCCAGCAGTTTAAGTTCCGGGACAGGGGGCACAGATACGCAGTATTTT.

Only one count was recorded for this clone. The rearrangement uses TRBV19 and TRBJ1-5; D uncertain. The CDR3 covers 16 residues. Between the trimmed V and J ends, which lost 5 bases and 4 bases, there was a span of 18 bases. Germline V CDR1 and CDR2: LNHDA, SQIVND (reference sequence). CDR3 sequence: CASSYPPTEGNQPQHF. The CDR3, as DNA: TGTGCCAGTAGTTACCCCCCGACCGAGGGTAATCAGCCCCAGCATTTT.

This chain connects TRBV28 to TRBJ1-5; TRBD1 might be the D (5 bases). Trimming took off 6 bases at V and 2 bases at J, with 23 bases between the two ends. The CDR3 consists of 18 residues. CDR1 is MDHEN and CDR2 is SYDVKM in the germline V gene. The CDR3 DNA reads TGTGCCAGCAGGCCCACAGGTCAAACGTCCTCGGGCAATCAGCCCCAGCATTTT. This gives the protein CASRPTGQTSSGNQPQHF.